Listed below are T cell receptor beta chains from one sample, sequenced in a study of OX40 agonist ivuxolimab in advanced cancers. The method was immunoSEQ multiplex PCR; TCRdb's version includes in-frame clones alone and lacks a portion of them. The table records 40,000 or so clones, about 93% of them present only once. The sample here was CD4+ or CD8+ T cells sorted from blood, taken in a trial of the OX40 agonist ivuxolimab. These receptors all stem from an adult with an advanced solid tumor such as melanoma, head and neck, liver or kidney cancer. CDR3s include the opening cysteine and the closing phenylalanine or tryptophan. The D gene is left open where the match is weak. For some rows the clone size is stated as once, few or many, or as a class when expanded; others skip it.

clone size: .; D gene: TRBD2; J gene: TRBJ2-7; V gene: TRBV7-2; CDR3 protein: CASSPGLAGGTYEQYF; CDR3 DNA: TGTGCCAGCAGCCCGGGACTAGCGGGGGGAACCTACGAGCAGTACTTC
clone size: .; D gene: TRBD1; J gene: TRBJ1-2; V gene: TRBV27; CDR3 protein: CASSGQGYGYTF; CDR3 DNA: TGTGCCAGCAGTGGACAGGGCTATGGCTACACCTTC
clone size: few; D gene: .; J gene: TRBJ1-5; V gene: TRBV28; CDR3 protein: CASSPNPRNQPQHF; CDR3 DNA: TGTGCCAGCAGTCCCAATCCCCGCAATCAGCCCCAGCATTTT
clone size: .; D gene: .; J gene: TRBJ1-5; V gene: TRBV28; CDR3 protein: CASSFDTYSNQPQHF; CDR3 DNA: TGTGCCAGCAGTTTCGACACCTATAGCAATCAGCCCCAGCATTTT
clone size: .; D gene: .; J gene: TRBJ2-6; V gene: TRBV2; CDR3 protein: CASSAHSGANVLTF; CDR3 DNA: TGTGCCAGCAGCGCACACTCTGGGGCCAACGTCCTGACTTTC
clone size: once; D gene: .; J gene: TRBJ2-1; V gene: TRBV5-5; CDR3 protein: CASSLDWSATYNEQFF; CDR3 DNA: TGTGCCAGCAGCTTGGATTGGAGCGCCACTTACAATGAGCAGTTCTTC
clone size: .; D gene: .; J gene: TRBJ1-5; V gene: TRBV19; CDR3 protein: CASSGGGRRQPQHF; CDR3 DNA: TGTGCCAGTAGTGGCGGGGGACGCCGCCAGCCCCAGCATTTT
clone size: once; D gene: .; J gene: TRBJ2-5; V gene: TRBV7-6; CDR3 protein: CASSPGPEETQYF; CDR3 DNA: TGTGCCAGCAGCCCAGGCCCGGAAGAGACCCAGTACTTC
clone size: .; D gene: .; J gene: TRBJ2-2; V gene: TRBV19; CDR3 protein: CASSSGLLSGELFF; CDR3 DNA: TGTGCCAGTAGTTCCGGACTTCTTTCAGGGGAGCTGTTTTTT
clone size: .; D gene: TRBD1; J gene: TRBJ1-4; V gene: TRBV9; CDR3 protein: CASSVGQGVSTNEKLFF; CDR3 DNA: TGTGCCAGCAGCGTCGGGCAGGGGGTCTCAACTAATGAAAAACTGTTTTTT
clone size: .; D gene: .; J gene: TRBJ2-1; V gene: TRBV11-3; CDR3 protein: CASSTSLGLPTYNEQFF; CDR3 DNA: TGTGCCAGCAGCACATCATTGGGCCTTCCCACCTACAATGAGCAGTTCTTC
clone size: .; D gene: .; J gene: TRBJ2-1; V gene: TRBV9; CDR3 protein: CASSESGTSYNEQFF; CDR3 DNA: TGTGCCAGCAGCGAGAGCGGTACTTCCTACAATGAGCAGTTCTTC
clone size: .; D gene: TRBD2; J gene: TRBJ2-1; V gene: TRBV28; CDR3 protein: CASSLSFAGGEQFF; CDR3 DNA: TGTGCCAGCAGTTTAAGCTTCGCGGGAGGCGAGCAGTTCTTC
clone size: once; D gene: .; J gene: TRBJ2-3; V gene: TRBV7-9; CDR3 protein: CASSFGWSADTQYF; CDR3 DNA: TGTGCCAGCAGCTTTGGTTGGTCCGCCGATACGCAGTATTTT
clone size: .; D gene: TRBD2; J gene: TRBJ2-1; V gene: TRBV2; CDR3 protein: CASSTGTSGTDKPYNEQFF; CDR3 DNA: TGTGCCAGCAGTACCGGGACTAGCGGAACCGATAAGCCGTACAATGAGCAGTTCTTC
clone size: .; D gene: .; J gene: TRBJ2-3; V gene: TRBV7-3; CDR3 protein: CASRGTGGTQYF; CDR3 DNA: TGTGCCAGCAGGGGAACCGGGGGAACGCAGTATTTT
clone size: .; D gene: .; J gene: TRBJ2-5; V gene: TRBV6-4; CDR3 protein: CASPNIPGAWETQYF; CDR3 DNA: TGTGCCAGCCCAAACATTCCAGGGGCCTGGGAGACCCAGTACTTC
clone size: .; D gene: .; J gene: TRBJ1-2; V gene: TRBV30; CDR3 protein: CAWGRGGWGYTF; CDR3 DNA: TGTGCCTGGGGGAGAGGGGGTTGGGGCTACACCTTC
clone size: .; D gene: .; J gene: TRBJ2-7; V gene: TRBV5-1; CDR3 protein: CASSLVSGSYEQYF; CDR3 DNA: TGCGCCAGCAGCTTGGTAAGCGGCTCCTACGAGCAGTACTTC
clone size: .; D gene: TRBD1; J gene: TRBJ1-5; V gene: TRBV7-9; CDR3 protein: CASSLAGQGIQPQHF; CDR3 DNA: TGTGCCAGCAGCTTAGCAGGACAGGGGATTCAGCCCCAGCATTTT
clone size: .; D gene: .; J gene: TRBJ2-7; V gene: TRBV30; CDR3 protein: CAWSVPGVSYEQYF; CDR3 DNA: TGTGCCTGGAGTGTACCGGGGGTGTCCTACGAGCAGTACTTC
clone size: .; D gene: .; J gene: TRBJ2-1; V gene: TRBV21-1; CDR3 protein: CASSKEDRGRNEQFF; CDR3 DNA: TGTGCCAGCAGCAAAGAGGACAGGGGGCGTAATGAGCAGTTCTTC
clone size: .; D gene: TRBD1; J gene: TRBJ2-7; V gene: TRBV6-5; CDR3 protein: CASSYGTGPSVDEQYF; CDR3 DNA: TGTGCCAGCAGTTATGGGACAGGGCCATCTGTGGACGAGCAGTACTTC
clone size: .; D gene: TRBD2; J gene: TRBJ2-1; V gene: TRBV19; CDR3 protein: CASSETSGLDHEQFF; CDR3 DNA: TGTGCCAGTAGTGAGACTAGCGGTCTCGATCATGAGCAGTTCTTC
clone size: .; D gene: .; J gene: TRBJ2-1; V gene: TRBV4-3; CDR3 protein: CASSQGRTGLDNEQFF; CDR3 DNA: TGCGCCAGCAGCCAGGGGAGGACAGGCCTCGACAATGAGCAGTTCTTC
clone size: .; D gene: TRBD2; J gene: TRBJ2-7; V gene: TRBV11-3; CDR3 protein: CASSLTSGSYEQYF; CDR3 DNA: TGTGCCAGCAGCTTAACTAGCGGATCCTACGAGCAGTACTTC
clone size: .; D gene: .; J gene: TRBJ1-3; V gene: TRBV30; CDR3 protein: CAGDRRNTIYF; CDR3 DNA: TGTGCCGGGGACCGTCGAAACACCATATATTTT
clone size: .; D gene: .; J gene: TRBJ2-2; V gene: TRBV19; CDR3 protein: CASSIKGNTGELFF; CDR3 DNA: TGTGCCAGTAGTATTAAGGGAAACACCGGGGAGCTGTTTTTT